This passage covers 3 T cell receptor beta chains from one sample sequenced in a study of cytomegalovirus exposure and HLA in healthy donors. Amplification used 60 Vbeta primers and 13 Jbeta primers. Data came from immunoSEQ multiplex PCR; TCRdb stores just in-frame clones and leaves some out. Found here are roughly 120,000 clones; the top ten clones hold roughly 1%. Sequencing input: PBMCs. These receptors came from a man aged 18 to 30 in good health and CMV-seronegative.

A remark on this clone: At the DNA level, this CDR3 is encoded by other sequences in the same sample as well. This chain's CDR3 is CSVEDSNYGYTF. The CDR3 DNA is TGCAGCGTTGAAGACAGTAACTATGGCTACACCTTC. This chain links TRBV29-1 with TRBJ1-2, with D uncertain. CDR1 and CDR2 (germline): SQVTM, ANQGSEA. V gave up 0 bases and J gave up 1 base, with 3 bases separating them. This CDR3 spans 12 amino acids.

V is TRBV30 and J is TRBJ1-2; D call uncertain. This CDR3 has 17 residues. Germline V gene lookup returns CDR1 GTSNPN and CDR2 SVGIG (reference sequence). V lost 0 bases, J lost 2 bases, and 19 bases lay in between. The CDR3 DNA sequence: TGTGCCTGGAGTGTAGAGGTCAACTACCACCAAAACTATGGCTACACCTTC. It codes for CAWSVEVNYHQNYGYTF.

V gene TRBV11-3 combines with J gene TRBJ2-5; no firm D call. This CDR3 is built from 10 residues. The germline V and J ends were trimmed by 8 bases and 1 base, with 2 bases remaining between them. The germline V gene has CDR1 SGHNT and CDR2 YENEEA. The CDR3 sequence is CASRQETQYF. The CDR3 coding sequence is TGTGCCAGCCGCCAAGAGACCCAGTACTTC.